These T cell receptor beta chains were read from a single sample in a study of tumor-infiltrating lymphocytes in primary liver carcinoma. TCRdb fed the multiplex PCR reads into MiXCR, producing one record per CDR3 protein. The table has 45,000 to 55,000 distinct CDR3 sequences, around 64% seen once. Sequencing was done on a sample of liver tumor tissue from sampling region 5. These TCRs come from a middle-aged man with primary liver carcinoma and hepatitis B virus infection. Each CDR3 is given with its conserved first and last residue. The order of the fields is clone size, J gene, D gene, V gene, CDR3 protein, CDR3 DNA. A D gene is named only where the DNA matches it firmly. Not all rows give a size; the values are once, few, many and, for expanded clones, a class.

clone_size: .; j_call: TRBJ2-7; d_call: .; v_call: TRBV10-2; cdr3_aa: CASLPGLGAKGYEHYF; cdr3_nt: TGCGCCAGTTTGCCGGGACTGGGGGCTAAGGGGTACGAGCATTACTTC
clone_size: many; j_call: TRBJ2-1; d_call: .; v_call: TRBV4-1; cdr3_aa: CASQREANYNEQFF; cdr3_nt: TGCGCCAGCCAGAGGGAGGCCAACTACAATGAGCAGTTCTTC
clone_size: .; j_call: TRBJ2-2; d_call: TRBD1; v_call: TRBV7-6; cdr3_aa: CASCLQGDGELFF; cdr3_nt: TGTGCCAGCTGCCTACAGGGGGACGGGGAGCTGTTTTTT
clone_size: few; j_call: TRBJ2-5; d_call: TRBD2; v_call: TRBV7-9; cdr3_aa: CASSPNSGLAGGQETQYF; cdr3_nt: TGTGCCAGCAGCCCAAATTCGGGACTAGCGGGAGGCCAAGAGACCCAGTACTTC
clone_size: many; j_call: TRBJ2-2; d_call: .; v_call: TRBV4-2; cdr3_aa: CASSQDRQDTGELFF; cdr3_nt: TGTGCCAGCAGCCAAGACCGACAGGACACCGGGGAGCTGTTTTTT
clone_size: many; j_call: TRBJ1-1; d_call: .; v_call: TRBV6-6; cdr3_aa: CASRKEGVSNTEAFF; cdr3_nt: TGTGCCAGCAGGAAAGAGGGGGTTTCGAACACTGAAGCTTTCTTT
clone_size: once; j_call: TRBJ1-2; d_call: TRBD1; v_call: TRBV4-1; cdr3_aa: CANSPDQGAFDYGYTF; cdr3_nt: TGCGCCAACAGCCCAGACCAGGGGGCATTCGACTATGGCTACACCTTC
clone_size: .; j_call: TRBJ1-1; d_call: TRBD1; v_call: TRBV2; cdr3_aa: CASSDGQGGKAFF; cdr3_nt: TGTGCCAGCAGTGACGGGCAGGGGGGGAAGGCTTTCTTT
clone_size: .; j_call: TRBJ2-3; d_call: TRBD2; v_call: TRBV29-1; cdr3_aa: CSVDGSWTSGSFSDTQYF; cdr3_nt: TGCAGCGTTGATGGGTCCTGGACTAGCGGGAGTTTCAGTGATACGCAGTATTTT
clone_size: .; j_call: TRBJ2-2; d_call: TRBD1; v_call: TRBV11-2; cdr3_aa: CTSSFERDRVGTGELFF; cdr3_nt: TGTACCAGCAGCTTTGAACGGGACAGGGTCGGCACTGGGGAACTGTTTTTT
clone_size: .; j_call: TRBJ2-7; d_call: TRBD1; v_call: TRBV28; cdr3_aa: CDSTKGARGYEQYF; cdr3_nt: TGTGACAGCACCAAGGGGGCAAGGGGCTACGAGCAGTACTTC